This T cell receptor beta chain was sequenced in a study of control samples from healthy donors and cancer patients. The V end was cut by 0 bases, the J end by 2 bases, with 11 bases between. The germline V gene encodes CDR1 ENHRY and CDR2 SYGVKD. The CDR3 contains 17 residues. Measured with immunoSEQ multiplex PCR; TCRdb has only the in-frame clones, and not every one. The repertoire has 70,000 to 85,000 clones, roughly 82% of them found once; the top ten carry around 10%. This clone was counted a single time. The clonotype was recovered from a man in his 60s with head and neck cancer. The J gene is TRBJ2-6, the V gene TRBV10-3, with D maybe TRBD1 (6 bases). Sequenced: PBMCs. CDR3 bases: TGTGCCATCAGTGAGTCAGCAGGGGACACTGGGGCCAACGTCCTGACTTTC. As protein: CAISESAGDTGANVLTF.